This TCR beta chain was captured in a study of CD8+ T cells in alopecia areata (dated by TCRdb to 2017 to 2018). About the study as a whole: Treated patients were enrolled in an open-label pilot trial of oral tofacitinib, 5 to 10 mg twice daily, for moderate-to-severe alopecia areata. Tofacitinib was given for 6 to 18 months, followed by 6 months of follow-up off drug to assess delayed response and recurrence. The SALT score, which quantifies the percentage of affected scalp surface area, was used to measure disease severity in treated patients. In both human patients and the C3H/HeJ mouse model, the study applied high-throughput TCRbeta sequencing to look at T cell clonal expansion in alopecia areata. In humans, TCRbeta sequencing was performed on scalp tissue and on sorted CD4+ and CD8+ peripheral blood T cells from healthy controls and from patients with patchy or totalis/universalis alopecia areata. Biopsies were taken from tofacitinib-treated patients at baseline and again at 4 and 24 weeks into treatment, and several of those patients also had a later scalp biopsy. Scalp clonality was compared among normal scalp (n=4), patchy alopecia areata scalp (n=8), and alopecia totalis/universalis scalp (n=8). RNA was extracted with the PAXgene miRNA kit for fixed scalp, the miRNeasy kit for PBMCs, and the RNeasy kit for mouse skin. Amplification of TCRbeta CDR3 regions was done by immunoSEQ multiplex PCR using 35 Vbeta forward primers and 13 Jbeta reverse primers. What the authors observed across the whole study: Tofacitinib significantly lowered scalp clonality and the number of expanded CD8+ clones among the top 100 scalp clones. Many expanded lesional clones were found to persist in scalp and blood during tofacitinib treatment, and relapse after treatment cessation may be partly explained by this persistence. Because the treated cohort was small and had just a single nonresponder, larger studies are needed to establish links between baseline CD8+ expansion and response. Higher clonality and more expanded CD8+ clones were observed in lesional scalp than in normal scalp, particularly in alopecia totalis/universalis, a finding suggestive of antigenic drive. TCR sequences shared between patients were less clear than in mice, possibly partly because of HLA diversity in the patient population. Unlike mouse skin, where gammadelta T cells dominate, normal human skin contains resident alphabeta T cells that get sequenced too, which complicates analysis of the scalp TCR repertoire.

CDR1 ENHRY and CDR2 SYGVKD are derived from the germline V gene. Trimming removed 2 bases from V and 3 bases from J; the gene matches leave 2 bases unexplained. The CDR3 spans 14 residues, from the cysteine through the phenylalanine. The CDR3 DNA has 42 bases and is translated from base 1. The library was produced with the immunoSEQ multiplex PCR assay. RNA was extracted from all samples and reverse transcribed into cDNA as template for TCR sequencing. SuperScript III was used for first-strand cDNA synthesis, primed with a 2:1 mix of oligo-dT and random hexamers. A synthetic immune receptor repertoire was used to assess amplification bias, and residual bias was removed computationally. The original methods were these. Raw reads were preprocessed for error removal, and CDR3 was defined according to IMGT conventions as running from the conserved cysteine to phenylalanine. Clonality was computed by normalizing Shannon entropy by log2 of the number of productive unique TCRs and subtracting the result from 1. Whether each scalp clone was CD4 or CD8 was inferred by checking scalp TCRbeta sequences against the CD4 and CD8 repertoires from sorted blood. In its TCRdb copy, this immuneACCESS table keeps in-frame sequences only and misses some clones. Where compared with another copy, unresolved V genes explain less than half of these, and the others have no known cause. The DNA gave D and trimming, while V, J and clone size come from that table. The sample records around 200,000 clones, roughly three fifths of which are singletons. The ten largest clonotypes hold 10% to 15% of the sample.

The time point label, read with the paper, signifies: less than 25 weeks on oral tofacitinib. The sample's treatment or condition, from its label and the paper: oral pan-JAK inhibitor, 5-10 mg twice daily. From alopecia areata patients, peripheral blood was collected along with lesional scalp punch biopsies. After PBMCs were isolated by density centrifugation and stained for CD3, CD4 and CD8, a FACSAria was used to sort CD4+ and CD8+ T cells. A remark on this clone: Its target antigen remains unknown. No much larger clone is present one base from it, and per-base qualities are unavailable.

The source material was CD8+ T cells sorted from blood, sampled at week 24, from a patient treated with tofacitinib. This sequence originates from a human donor with alopecia areata. The chain joins TRBV10-3 to TRBJ2-5, with TRBD1 identical over 8 junction bases. The CDR3 region: CAISEETGEETQYF. The nucleotides are TGTGCCATCAGTGAGGAGACAGGGGAAGAGACCCAGTACTTC.